This TCR beta chain was retrieved from a study of blood T cell repertoires in COVID-19. Details on this clone: Relative to the germline gene, one junction end is altered; a read error may explain this.

Method: immunoSEQ multiplex PCR; TCRdb's copy keeps in-frame clones and lacks some. The sample shows some 190,000 clones, roughly 80% of them seen only once. Germline V CDR1 and CDR2: SSHAT, FNYEAQ (reference sequence). This CDR3 comprises 13 residues. Sequencing used peripheral blood. The receptor comes from a woman aged 45 to 65 with acute or convalescent COVID-19. The chain has TRBV7-7 and TRBJ1-1; tentative D call: TRBD1 (5 bases). The CDR3 nucleotides are TGTGCTAGCAGCTTACAGGTGAACACTGAAGCTTTCTTT. Its translation: CASSLQVNTEAFF.